Shown below are 26 T cell receptor beta chains from a single sample sequenced in a study of blood T cell repertoires in COVID-19. The repertoire was sequenced with immunoSEQ multiplex PCR; TCRdb's copy has only in-frame clones and lacks some. The table shows about 170,000 clones, with 84% occurring only once. The material sequenced was PBMCs or T cells enriched from blood (not recorded which). Receptors originate from a man aged 45-65 years who had recovered from COVID-19.

V gene TRBV9 combines with J gene TRBJ2-2; possible D gene TRBD1, 6 bases. Germline V CDR1 and CDR2: SGDLS, YYNGEE. The V end lost 4 bases, the J end lost 0 bases, and 16 bases lay between the germline ends. The CDR3 spans 17 residues. CDR3 DNA: TGTGCCAGCAGCTCAGCGCGAGGGACATCGAACACCGGGGAGCTGTTTTTT. This gives the protein CASSSARGTSNTGELFF.

The chain is built from TRBV20-1 and TRBJ2-3; D possibly corresponds to TRBD2 (5 bases). The CDR3 covers 13 residues. Germline V gene lookup returns CDR1 DFQATT and CDR2 SNEGSKA (reference sequence). V lost 3 bases, J lost 5 bases, and 12 bases lay in between. The CDR3 region is CSASVSGGDTQYF. DNA of the CDR3: TGCAGTGCTAGTGTCAGCGGAGGAGATACGCAGTATTTT.

V and J are TRBV5-1 and TRBJ2-3; the match to TRBD2 covers 8 bases. This CDR3 is 17 amino acids long. Trimming at V came to 2 bases and at J to 1 base, leaving 9 bases not matched to a gene. Looked up from germline, CDR1 is SGHRS and CDR2 is YFSETQ. The CDR3 coding sequence is TGCGCCAGCAGCTTCCCAGGGCGAGCGGGGGGCACAGATACGCAGTATTTT. Translating it yields CASSFPGRAGGTDTQYF.

This clone came up once. The V call is TRBV4-1, the J call TRBJ2-5; 9 bases are shared with TRBD2. The CDR3 extends over 17 amino acids. The V and J ends lost 1 base and 2 bases, in that order; junction bases with no gene match: 8. The germline V gene has CDR1 MGHRA and CDR2 YSYEKL. DNA of the CDR3: TGCGCCAGCAGCCAAGGGGGGCTAGCGGGGATACAAGAGACCCAGTACTTC. Its translation is CASSQGGLAGIQETQYF.

The V and J genes are TRBV12-3 or TRBV12-4 and TRBJ2-2; D is unresolved. There are 13 residues in the CDR3. With 6 bases removed from V and 8 bases from J, the gap between germline ends came to 13 bases. Here the CDR3 reads CASSRTTLGELFF. The CDR3 coding sequence is TGTGCCAGCAGCCGAACTACTTTAGGGGAGCTGTTTTTT.

This rearrangement joins TRBV18 to TRBJ1-3; D unresolved. Germline CDR1 and CDR2: KGHSH and LQKENI. This CDR3 contains 15 residues. V was pared by 6 bases and J by 0 bases, with 12 bases between. Here the CDR3 reads CASSPDLSSGNTIYF. The CDR3 DNA is TGTGCCAGCTCGCCGGACTTAAGCTCTGGAAACACCATATATTTT.

The rearrangement uses TRBV19 and TRBJ1-3, with D unclear. Trimming shortened V by 9 bases and J by 0 bases, and 12 bases separated the two germline ends. The CDR3 extends over 14 amino acids. The germline V gene encodes CDR1 LNHDA and CDR2 SQIVND (reference sequence). The CDR3 bases are TGTGCCAGCCGCGGATTAAGCTCTGGAAACACCATATATTTT. It translates to CASRGLSSGNTIYF.

This chain joins TRBV7-2 and TRBJ2-3; 8 bases agree with TRBD2. From germline, CDR1 is SGHTA and CDR2 FQGNSA. This CDR3 is 14 amino acids long. V shed 5 bases and J 4 bases; nucleotides not matched to a gene: 5. CDR3 region: CASSTGLAADTQYF. CDR3 nucleotide sequence: TGTGCCAGCAGCACCGGACTAGCAGCAGATACGCAGTATTTT.

The chain combines TRBV7-9 with TRBJ2-7; TRBD1 matches 7 bases. V dropped 6 bases and J dropped 9; count of bases not matched to a gene: 14. The CDR3 runs to 14 residues. Germline CDR1 and CDR2: SEHNR and FQNEAQ (reference sequence). This chain's CDR3 is CASSSGTDQFAQYF. For the CDR3, the DNA is TGTGCCAGCAGTTCCGGGACAGACCAATTCGCGCAGTACTTC.

The V call is TRBV27, the J call TRBJ2-5, with 9 bases fitting TRBD2. Looked up from germline, CDR1 is MNHEY and CDR2 is SMNVEV (reference sequence). The CDR3 contains 16 residues. The V gene end was trimmed by 4 bases and the J gene end by 2 bases; junction bases not matched to a gene: 8. Here the CDR3 reads CASSSVAGAFQETQYF. The CDR3 nucleotides read TGTGCCAGCAGTTCAGTAGCGGGGGCTTTTCAAGAGACCCAGTACTTC.

The chain joins TRBV25-1 to TRBJ2-1; D is possibly TRBD2 (7 bases). This CDR3 is 13 amino acids long. CDR1 is MGHDK and CDR2 is SYGVNS in the germline V gene. V was trimmed by 5 bases and J by 6 bases, leaving 11 bases between them. CDR3 in DNA: TGTGCCAGCAGTACTAGGGGGGGCAATGAGCAGTTCTTC. This codes for CASSTRGGNEQFF.

J is TRBJ1-2 and V is TRBV6-5; possibly TRBD1 for D (5 bases). CDR1 MNHEY and CDR2 SVGAGI come from the germline V gene. The CDR3 is 16 residues long. The ends were cut back, 2 bases at V and 0 bases at J, with 13 bases in the middle. The CDR3 DNA is TGTGCCAGCAGTTACGCTGGGGGGAGAGCTAACTATGGCTACACCTTC. The encoded protein is CASSYAGGRANYGYTF.

For the CDR3, the DNA is TGTGCCAGCAGCTCCGTGGGGACAGGGGACGATGGCTACACCTTC. Translated, it gives CASSSVGTGDDGYTF. The genes are TRBV7-2 and TRBJ1-2; 10 nucleotides align to TRBD1. The CDR3 runs 15 residues. Germline V gene sequence: CDR1 SGHTA, CDR2 FQGNSA. Trimming cost V 4 bases and J 6 bases; bases outside gene matches: 8.

In its sample, this clone was seen a few times. The chain recombines TRBV19 with TRBJ2-5; TRBD2 matches at 8 bases. The length of the CDR3 is 15 residues. Germline-derived CDR1 and CDR2 are LNHDA and SQIVND (reference sequence). Unmatched junction bases numbered 10, after V lost 5 bases and J lost 5 bases. The CDR3 sequence is CASSLNTGGRETQYF. The CDR3 nucleotides read TGTGCCAGTAGTCTTAATACGGGAGGGAGGGAGACCCAGTACTTC.

The rearrangement uses TRBV30 and TRBJ2-7, with 7 bases lining up with TRBD2. Germline-derived CDR1 and CDR2 are GTSNPN and SVGIG (reference sequence). The CDR3 extends over 13 amino acids. J lost 3 bases, V lost 4 bases, and 6 bases had no gene match. The CDR3 bases are TGTGCCTGGAATCTAGCGGCACACTACGAGCAGTACTTC. It codes for CAWNLAAHYEQYF.

This clone was counted a few times. This chain uses TRBV3-1 (or the pseudogene TRBV3-2) with TRBJ2-1, with 12 bases aligning to TRBD2. J lost 11 bases, V lost 8 bases, and 7 bases had no gene match. Germline CDR1 reads LGHDT; CDR2 reads YNNKEL (reference sequence). CDR3 length: 13 residues. The CDR3 DNA reads as TGTGCCAGCGAAACTAGCGGGGGGTTTCAGCAGTTCTTC. It specifies CASETSGGFQQFF.

This chain joins TRBV7-6 and TRBJ2-7, with 9 nucleotides matching TRBD1. Germline lookup yields CDR1 SGHVS and CDR2 FNYEAQ. The J segment lost 4 bases and the V segment lost 3 bases, leaving 7 bases of the junction unmatched. This CDR3 comprises 15 residues. CDR3 in DNA: TGTGCCAGCAGCTTGGGGGGACAGGGTATTTACGAGCAGTACTTC. This gives the protein CASSLGGQGIYEQYF.

This chain links TRBV12-3 or TRBV12-4 with TRBJ1-1, with D maybe TRBD1 (6 bases). The V gene lost 4 bases and the J gene lost 5 bases, with 11 bases spanning the gap. The CDR3 is 13 amino acids. CDR3 coding DNA: TGTGCCAGCAGTTACAGGGTTCGGACTGAAGCTTTCTTT. Residues: CASSYRVRTEAFF.

The V gene is TRBV6-5, the J gene TRBJ1-5; D is ambiguous. Germline CDR1 is MNHEY and CDR2 is SVGAGI. The V gene lost 7 bases and the J gene lost 0 bases, with 7 bases spanning the gap. The CDR3 covers 13 residues. Here the CDR3 DNA reads TGTGCCAGCATCGGGGATAGCAATCAGCCCCAGCATTTT. The encoded protein is CASIGDSNQPQHF.

The V gene is TRBV3-1 (or the pseudogene TRBV3-2), the J gene TRBJ2-2, with TRBD2 identical over 7 bases. The V segment lost 2 bases and the J segment 6 bases; nucleotides outside the gene matches: 3. This CDR3 contains 14 residues. Germline lookup yields CDR1 LGHDT and CDR2 YNNKEL (reference sequence). CDR3 coding DNA: TGTGCCAGCAGCCAAACCCGGGGGGCCGGGGAGCTGTTTTTT. Protein product: CASSQTRGAGELFF.

This sequence joins TRBV5-1 and TRBJ2-3; 8 bases match TRBD2. The CDR3 spans 16 residues. Unmatched junction bases numbered 7, after V lost 1 base and J lost 3 bases. Germline-derived CDR1 and CDR2 are SGHRS and YFSETQ. The CDR3 DNA follows: TGCGCCAGCAGCTTGACCGGGGGGGCGGGTACAGATACGCAGTATTTT. Translated, it gives CASSLTGGAGTDTQYF.

The V call is TRBV6-1, the J call TRBJ1-2; D uncertain. The CDR3 length is 14 residues. The germline V gene has CDR1 MNHNS and CDR2 SASEGT. Trimming removed 0 bases from V and 6 bases from J, with 11 bases in between. The CDR3 DNA sequence: TGTGCCAGCAGTGAAGCGCTTCACGGTCATGGCTACACCTTC. Translated: CASSEALHGHGYTF.

The CDR3 reads CASSLWEMNTEAFF. The CDR3 nucleotides are TGTGCCAGCAGTTTATGGGAGATGAACACTGAAGCTTTCTTT. The chain carries TRBV28 and TRBJ1-1; D is ambiguous. CDR1 and CDR2 (germline): MDHEN, SYDVKM. The germline V and J ends were trimmed by 0 bases and 0 bases, with 5 bases remaining between them. The CDR3 has 14 amino acids.

This clone was detected only a few times. The rearrangement links TRBV3-1 (or the pseudogene TRBV3-2) to TRBJ2-7, with 7 bases fitting TRBD1. CDR1 and CDR2 from the germline V gene are LGHDT and YNNKEL (reference sequence). The CDR3 spans 14 residues. V lost 3 bases, J lost 2 bases, and 4 bases stayed unmatched. CDR3 sequence reads: CASSHGTATYEQYF. The CDR3 coding sequence is TGTGCCAGCAGCCACGGGACAGCTACCTACGAGCAGTACTTC.

This sequence joins TRBV27 and TRBJ2-2; 9 bases map to TRBD2. The CDR3 is made up of 16 amino acids. Looked up from germline, CDR1 is MNHEY and CDR2 is SMNVEV (reference sequence). V trimming: 2 bases; J trimming: 7 bases; junction bases outside the gene matches: 8. The CDR3 spells CASSLGAGGQGGELFF. CDR3 sequence (DNA): TGTGCCAGCAGTTTAGGGGCGGGGGGGCAAGGCGGGGAGCTGTTTTTT.

V gene TRBV5-4 combines with J gene TRBJ1-2; 8 positions agree with TRBD1. V shed 2 bases, J shed 6 bases, and the junction held 9 bases outside the gene matches. The CDR3 is 15 amino acids. Germline V gives CDR1 SGHNT, CDR2 YYREEE (reference sequence). CDR3 in amino acids: CASSFPGQVADGYTF. The CDR3 region has the DNA TGTGCCAGCAGCTTTCCGGGACAGGTCGCGGATGGCTACACCTTC.